A selection of T cell receptor beta chains follows, all from one sample in a study of control samples from healthy donors and cancer patients. Profiled with immunoSEQ multiplex PCR; TCRdb holds only in-frame clones, not every one. The table includes 75,000 to 90,000 clones, around nine tenths detected once. Source material: blood. These receptors all come from a young man in good health. Both conserved end residues are part of each CDR3. The D gene is left open where the match is weak. Some rows mark clone size as missing; the rest say once, few, many or name a class of expanded clone.

>TRBV19|NA|NA|TRBJ1-1
TGTGCCAGTAGTATAGGGGTGAACACTGAAGCTTTCTTT
CASSIGVNTEAFF
>TRBV7-8|TRBD1|NA|TRBJ2-5
TGTGCCAGCGTTCGACAGGGAATGACGGGGGAGACCCAGTACTTC
CASVRQGMTGETQYF
>TRBV19|NA|NA|TRBJ1-1
TGTGCCAGTAGTATAAGCGCCGGGGCGCACACTGAAGCTTTCTTT
CASSISAGAHTEAFF
>TRBV7-9|NA|NA|TRBJ1-1
TGTGCCAGCAGCCCGGACAGATTGAACACTGAAGCTTTCTTT
CASSPDRLNTEAFF
>TRBV4-1|NA|NA|TRBJ1-2
TGCGCCAGCAGCCAATTAACACGGCTTTCTAACTATGGCTACACCTTC
CASSQLTRLSNYGYTF
>TRBV10-2|NA|NA|TRBJ1-5
TGCGCCAGCAGAGCAGATAGCAATCAGCCCCAGCATTTT
CASRADSNQPQHF
>TRBV25-1|NA|NA|TRBJ2-3
TGTGCCAGCAGTGAATGGGGCAGCACAGATACGCAGTATTTT
CASSEWGSTDTQYF
>TRBV18|NA|NA|TRBJ1-3
TGTGCCAGCTCACCACAACAGGGTAAAGGCTCTGGAAACACCATATATTTT
CASSPQQGKGSGNTIYF
>TRBV5-5|TRBD2|few|TRBJ2-7
TGTGCCAGCAGCTTGGGGCTAGCGGGGGGACCGAGCTCCTACGAGCAGTACTTC
CASSLGLAGGPSSYEQYF
>TRBV28|TRBD1|NA|TRBJ1-2
TGTGCCAGCAGTGCCGTCGGGGACAGCAAGGGGTATGGCTACACCTTC
CASSAVGDSKGYGYTF
>TRBV7-2|NA|few|TRBJ1-3
TGTGCCAGCAGCTTAGGGGGAAATACGGACACCATATATTTT
CASSLGGNTDTIYF
>TRBV4-1|TRBD1|NA|TRBJ1-4
TGCGCCAGCAGCCAAGCCGGGACAGGGGTAGAGCGAGGGAGTGAAAAACTGTTTTTT
CASSQAGTGVERGSEKLFF
>TRBV29-1|NA|NA|TRBJ1-2
TGCAGCGTTGGAGTGGCAGGGACTAACTATGGCTACACCTTC
CSVGVAGTNYGYTF
>TRBV4-1|TRBD1|NA|TRBJ2-7
TGCGCCAGCAGCCAAGGCCCGGACAGGGTCTACGAGCAGTACTTC
CASSQGPDRVYEQYF
>TRBV30|NA|NA|TRBJ1-6
TGTGCCTGGAGTATAAGGGGATTGACCTATAATTCACCCCTCCACTTT
CAWSIRGLTYNSPLHF
>TRBV12-5|TRBD2|NA|TRBJ2-5
TGTGCTAGTGGTTGGGAGAGAGGGGGGCGCCGGGGGGGAGAGACCCAGTACTTC
CASGWERGGRRGGETQYF
>TRBV7-9|NA|NA|TRBJ2-5
TGTGCCAGCAGCAAGGGACGGGGCCAAGAGACCCAGTACTTC
CASSKGRGQETQYF
>TRBV5-1|TRBD1|few|TRBJ1-5
TGCGCCAGCAGCCCTGGGACAGGCAGCAATCAGCCCCAGCATTTT
CASSPGTGSNQPQHF
>TRBV7-3|NA|NA|TRBJ2-3
TGTGCCAGCAGCCCTGGGACCGCGGGGATCACAGATACGCAGTATTTT
CASSPGTAGITDTQYF
>TRBV4-2|NA|NA|TRBJ2-6
TGTGCCAGCAGCCAAGAGGCAGGGGCGGGTGGGGCCAACGTCCTGACTTTC
CASSQEAGAGGANVLTF
>TRBV6-1|NA|few|TRBJ1-2
TGTGCCAGCAGTGAAACTACAGGACTAGGCTACACCTTC
CASSETTGLGYTF
>TRBV12-3/TRBV12-4|NA|NA|TRBJ1-2
TGTGCCAGCAGTTCTTTCGCTTACAGCTACACCTTC
CASSSFAYSYTF